The clone carrying this T cell receptor beta chain was detected once. These data belong to a study of blood T cell repertoires in COVID-19. Using immunoSEQ multiplex PCR, the repertoire was profiled, and TCRdb retains in-frame clones only, with some absent. There are 200,000 to 250,000 clones in the sample; approximately 86% occur only once, and just over 2.5% lies in the top ten. The CDR3 is 14 amino acids. Germline V CDR1 and CDR2: MNHEY, SMNVEV (reference sequence). Trimming took 5 bases from V and 8 from J, leaving 13 bases between them. Across about two dozen US areas, participants ranged in age from about 18 to 100 years.

Specimen: PBMCs or T cells enriched from blood (not recorded which). The chain has TRBV27 and TRBJ1-6; TRBD1 might be the D (6 bases). This receptor was taken from a woman younger than 45 with acute COVID-19. The CDR3 sequence: CASSPDRRDSPLHF. The DNA of the CDR3 is TGTGCCAGCAGTCCAGACAGGCGGGATTCACCCCTCCACTTT.